Shown below are 23 T cell receptor beta chains from a single sample sequenced in a study of beta chain features in type 1 diabetes. Study outcomes and limitations: Shortening that was moderate but significant affected the TCRB CDR3s of Type 1 diabetes patients in all four CD4+ subsets.

These TCRs are of unknown antigen specificity. Expressed TCRB transcripts got sequenced, as all isolated RNA was reverse transcribed. Assay used: immunoSEQ multiplex PCR; TCRdb lists only in-frame clones, some missing. The sample yields approximately 43,000 clones, 66% seen once. The sample taken for sequencing was Tregs from blood. These receptors originate from a man aged 25-45 years with type 1 diabetes. Some clones in this sample may be carry-over from other donors' samples.

The J gene is TRBJ2-7, the V gene TRBV7-2; 9 nucleotides match TRBD1. The ends lost 3 bases at V and 0 bases at J; junction bases unmatched: 12. CDR1 is SGHTA and CDR2 is FQGNSA in the germline V gene. The CDR3 consists of 18 residues. The CDR3 bases are TGTGCCAGCAGCTTTATAGCCGGGACAGGGCCCTTCTCCTACGAGCAGTACTTC. Protein: CASSFIAGTGPFSYEQYF.

The chain recombines TRBV5-1 with TRBJ2-1; TRBD2 matches 11 bases. This CDR3 region has 15 residues. CDR1 and CDR2 (germline): SGHRS, YFSETQ. J was trimmed by 9 bases and V by 2 bases; bases with no gene match: 7. The CDR3 nucleotides read TGCGCCAGCAGCTTAAATAGCGGGGGGGCCGGTGAGCAGTTCTTC. Translation: CASSLNSGGAGEQFF.

This chain links TRBV7-2 with TRBJ2-5, with D perhaps matching TRBD2 (5 bases). In germline, CDR1 is SGHTA, CDR2 FQGNSA. This CDR3 region has 13 residues. V lost 5 bases to trimming and J lost 5 bases, with 12 bases between them. The CDR3 sequence is CASSPITGETQYF. In DNA form, the CDR3 reads TGTGCCAGCAGCCCCATCACGGGGGAGACCCAGTACTTC.

This sequence joins TRBV29-1 and TRBJ1-1, with 7 bases lining up with TRBD1. V shed 1 base, J shed 1 base, and the junction held 6 bases outside the gene matches. The CDR3 loop spans 15 amino acids. The V gene's germline CDR1 is SQVTM and CDR2 ANQGSEA. The CDR3 here is CSVEGAGGANTEAFF. In DNA, the CDR3 is TGCAGCGTTGAAGGGGCAGGGGGTGCGAACACTGAAGCTTTCTTT.

This clone counts as medium-sized. The chain combines TRBV5-1 with TRBJ2-1, with D unclear. CDR3 length equals 14 residues. Trimming shortened V by 0 bases and J by 3 bases, and 7 bases separated the two germline ends. Germline V gives CDR1 SGHRS, CDR2 YFSETQ. CDR3 in DNA: TGCGCCAGCAGCTTGGGTGCTAGCTACAATGAGCAGTTCTTC. This sequence encodes CASSLGASYNEQFF. Drawing the rest from reference TRBV5-1 and TRBJ2-1, the complete variable domain is KAGVTQTPRYLIKTRGQQVTLSCSPISGHRSVSWYQQTPGQGLQFLFEYFSETQRNKGNFPGRFSGRQFSNSRSEMNVSTLELGDSALYLCASSLGASYNEQFFGPGTRLTVL.

The V and J genes are TRBV27 and TRBJ2-1, with D maybe TRBD2 (6 bases). The CDR3 runs 13 residues. V dropped 6 bases and J dropped 10 bases, with 16 bases sitting between them. CDR1 is MNHEY, CDR2 SMNVEV, per germline (reference sequence). The DNA of the CDR3 is TGTGCCAGCAGGCGGTCGTTCGGAGGGGAGCAGTTCTTC. Its protein product is CASRRSFGGEQFF.

V gene TRBV27 combines with J gene TRBJ1-1; unclear D gene. V was clipped by 0 bases and J by 0 bases, with 8 bases between them. The CDR3 sequence is 15 residues long. From germline, CDR1 is MNHEY and CDR2 SMNVEV (reference sequence). The DNA for the CDR3 is TGTGCCAGCAGTTTATCTCCCGGGATGAACACTGAAGCTTTCTTT. As protein: CASSLSPGMNTEAFF.

The chain joins TRBV11-1 to TRBJ1-3; D ambiguous. V was cut by 3 bases and J by 0 bases, with 6 bases left in between. This CDR3 has 14 residues. CDR1 is SGHAT, CDR2 FQDESV, per germline (reference sequence). The CDR3 sequence: CASSLSNSGNTIYF. In DNA, the CDR3 is TGTGCCAGCAGCTTGAGCAACTCTGGAAACACCATATATTTT.

The CDR3 DNA reads TGTGCCAGTAGTTCCCGGAGAGGGTCCTACGAGCAGTACTTC. This encodes CASSSRRGSYEQYF. J is TRBJ2-7 and V is TRBV19, with TRBD2 as a possible D gene (5 bases). Looked up from germline, CDR1 is LNHDA and CDR2 is SQIVND (reference sequence). The CDR3 is 14 residues long. Trimming took 5 bases from V and 1 from J, leaving 12 bases between them. The whole variable domain, remainder taken from reference TRBV19 and TRBJ2-7, is DGGITQSPKYLFRKEGQNVTLSCEQNLNHDAMYWYRQDPGQGLRLIYYSQIVNDFQKGDIAEGYSVSREKKESFPLTVTSAQKNPTAFYLCASSSRRGSYEQYFGPGTRLTVT.

This chain connects TRBV6-6 to TRBJ2-7, with 7 nucleotides matching TRBD1. Germline-derived CDR1 and CDR2 are MNHNY and SVGAGI (reference sequence). CDR3 length: 12 residues. With 6 bases clipped from V and 6 bases from J, the junction kept 5 bases outside the gene matches. Here the CDR3 reads CASSTAGGEQYF. Here the CDR3 DNA reads TGTGCCAGCAGCACTGCAGGGGGCGAGCAGTACTTC.

The chain joins TRBV29-1 to TRBJ2-1; D may be TRBD1 (5 bases). In germline, CDR1 is SQVTM, CDR2 ANQGSEA. The CDR3 is 12 residues long. Trimming left V 3 bases short and J 6 bases short, with 9 bases between. CDR3 loop: CSVDSRVNEQFF. The CDR3 DNA sequence: TGCAGCGTTGATAGCAGGGTCAATGAGCAGTTCTTC.

This chain uses TRBV11-3 with TRBJ2-1, with 13 bases that match TRBD2. After removal of 4 bases from V and 7 bases from J, the junction contained 10 bases not matched to a gene. Germline assignment: CDR1 SGHNT and CDR2 YENEEA. The CDR3 is 17 residues long. The DNA of the CDR3 is TGTGCCAGCAGCTCAGAGGGGACTAGCGGGGAAGGGAATGAGCAGTTCTTC. Residues: CASSSEGTSGEGNEQFF.

The rearrangement links TRBV30 to TRBJ1-2; no definite D call. The CDR3 contains 9 residues. Germline V gene lookup returns CDR1 GTSNPN and CDR2 SVGIG (reference sequence). Trimming left V 7 bases short and J 8 bases short, with 8 bases between. The CDR3 sequence is CASGGGYTF. CDR3 nucleotide sequence: TGTGCCTCCGGAGGGGGCTACACCTTC. Supplemented by reference TRBV30 and TRBJ1-2, the full variable domain reads SQTIHQWPATLVQPVGSPLSLECTVEGTSNPNLYWYRQAAGRGLQLLFYSVGIGQISSEVPQNLSASRPQDRQFILSSKKLLLSDSGFYLCASGGGYTFGSGTRLTVV.

J is TRBJ2-2 and V is TRBV6-5; no clear D gene. Between the trimmed V and J ends, which lost 5 bases and 2 bases, there was a span of 6 bases. Per germline, CDR1 MNHEY and CDR2 SVGAGI. This CDR3 has 13 amino acids. The CDR3: CASSRRNTGELFF. The CDR3 DNA is TGTGCCAGCAGTCGGAGAAACACCGGGGAGCTGTTTTTT.

This chain uses TRBV5-1 with TRBJ2-7; maybe TRBD1 (6 bases). Trimming left V 2 bases short and J 4 bases short, with 13 bases between. The V gene's germline CDR1 is SGHRS and CDR2 YFSETQ. This CDR3 spans 14 amino acids. Here the CDR3 reads CASSFSGQTYEQYF. For the CDR3, the DNA is TGCGCCAGCAGCTTCTCGGGACAAACTTACGAGCAGTACTTC.

The chain couples TRBV9 to TRBJ2-7; TRBD2 is a possible D gene (7 bases). Trimming removed 3 bases at V and 2 bases at J, with 9 bases between. Per germline, CDR1 SGDLS and CDR2 YYNGEE. This CDR3 spans 13 amino acids. In DNA, the CDR3 is TGTGCCAGCAGCGCGGGGGGCACCTACGAGCAGTACTTC. It specifies CASSAGGTYEQYF. Based on the CDR3 plus reference TRBV9 and TRBJ2-7, the full variable domain is DSGVTQTPKHLITATGQRVTLRCSPRSGDLSVYWYQQSLDQGLQFLIQYYNGEERAKGNILERFSAQQFPDLHSELNLSSLELGDSALYFCASSAGGTYEQYFGPGTRLTVT.

V gene TRBV18 combines with J gene TRBJ2-1, with TRBD1 identical over 9 bases. Trimming at V came to 3 bases and at J to 7 bases, leaving 7 bases not matched to a gene. In germline, CDR1 is KGHSH, CDR2 LQKENI. The CDR3 sequence is 15 residues long. For the CDR3, the DNA is TGTGCCAGCTCACCTAGTACAGGGGGCGAAAATGAGCAGTTCTTC. Translating gives CASSPSTGGENEQFF.

J is TRBJ2-5 and V is TRBV29-1; D gene ambiguous. V lost 4 bases to trimming and J lost 2 bases, with 5 bases between them. The CDR3 sequence is 11 residues long. Germline V gene sequence: CDR1 SQVTM, CDR2 ANQGSEA. CDR3 sequence (DNA): TGCAGCGTTGTCATGCAAGAGACCCAGTACTTC. Its translation: CSVVMQETQYF.

The V gene is TRBV29-1, the J gene TRBJ2-3; 8 bases line up with TRBD1. The junction had 3 bases not matched to a gene; V was cut back by 2 bases and J by 5 bases. CDR1 is SQVTM, CDR2 ANQGSEA, per germline. This CDR3 region has 13 residues. CDR3 in amino acids: CSVETGGEDTQYF. CDR3 bases: TGCAGCGTTGAAACAGGGGGTGAAGATACGCAGTATTTT.

J is TRBJ1-1 and V is TRBV18; tentatively, D is TRBD1 (6 bases). The CDR3 runs 17 residues. Trimming left V 0 bases short and J 1 base short, with 15 bases between. CDR1 and CDR2 from the germline V gene are KGHSH and LQKENI. The CDR3: CASSPPLGAGRNTEAFF. CDR3 coding DNA: TGTGCCAGCTCACCACCGTTGGGGGCGGGCCGGAACACTGAAGCTTTCTTT.

The chain employs TRBV7-2 and TRBJ1-2; no reliable D call. Germline loops: CDR1 SGHTA, CDR2 FQGNSA. The V end was cut by 5 bases, the J end by 6 bases, with 19 bases between. The CDR3 extends over 15 amino acids. Written as DNA, the CDR3 is TGTGCCAGCAGCCGCTCACCCGGCGTGGCGGATGGCTACACCTTC. Amino acids: CASSRSPGVADGYTF.

The chain has TRBV6-5 and TRBJ2-7; TRBD2 agrees at 7 bases. This CDR3 comprises 15 residues. CDR1 and CDR2 from the germline V gene are MNHEY and SVGAGI. With V trimmed by 2 bases and J by 1 base, 5 bases remained unmatched. The CDR3 coding sequence is TGTGCCAGCAGTTACGCTGGGGGGGGATCCTACGAGCAGTACTTC. Protein sequence: CASSYAGGGSYEQYF.

This clone was detected only once. This chain links TRBV5-1 with TRBJ2-7, with D tentatively TRBD1 (5 bases). The CDR3 is 13 amino acids. Trimming shortened V by 0 bases and J by 6 bases, and 10 bases separated the two germline ends. From germline, CDR1 is SGHRS and CDR2 YFSETQ. For the CDR3, the DNA is TGCGCCAGCAGCTTGGAGTGGGGCCTCGAGCAGTACTTC. Translation: CASSLEWGLEQYF.